This T cell receptor (beta chain) appears in the sequencing data of a study of T-cell reconstitution after alpha-beta-depleted transplantation in children (dated by TCRdb to 2015 to 2016). Background on the whole study: Using TCR repertoire profiling, the study followed T-cell immune reconstitution in a quantitative way in children after TCRalphabeta/CD19-depleted allogeneic hematopoietic cell transplantation. General findings and caveats noted by the study authors: The high TCRbeta diversity at day 60 in some patients was ascribed to recipient T cells and intrathymic progenitors that had survived conditioning. About two months after transplant, the apparently early recovery of alphabetaT-cell counts reportedly depended on just several hundred clones that had expanded rapidly and came from non-depleted graft cells. Over the following months the frequencies of hyperexpanded clones went down, and after one year T-cell counts and TCRbeta diversity were mostly credited to newly produced T cells.

The sample's treatment or condition label, in plain terms: allogeneic hematopoietic cell transplantation with graft depleted of TCRalphabeta T cells and CD19 B cells. The transplant recipients were children given TCRalphabeta/CD19-depleted allogeneic hematopoietic cell grafts. CDR1 is given as SGHDN and CDR2 as FVKESK, both from the germline V gene. The CDR3 runs 15 residues from the cysteine to the phenylalanine. The kept DNA is CDR3 alone, 45 bases in frame from the first base. Trimmed from V: 4 bases; trimmed from J: 4 bases; junction bases lacking a gene match: 5. Libraries were built with PCR. The sequencer listed for this sample is Illumina HiSeq 2500. TCR libraries were prepared with molecular barcoding, using unique molecular identifiers to normalize TCRbeta repertoire quantification. The raw public data were reprocessed by TCRdb itself: fastp quality trimming at Q25, MiXCR clonotype calling, in-frame beta chains only. Rows merge per CDR3 protein into single entries with the most common DNA and genes. For this sample there are about 17,000 distinct CDR3 sequences; about 5.3% appear just once. The top ten constitute approximately 6.9% of the sample.

This clonotype came up many times. The target of this receptor is not known. No clone much larger than this one lies a single base away; base qualities are absent. This TCR derives from a boy younger than 18 with acute lymphoblastic leukemia, due to receive a stem cell transplant. Sequences were derived from PBMCs, sampled before TCRalphabeta/CD19-depleted stem cell transplant. This chain joins TRBV14 to TRBJ2-1; TRBD2 matches 9 bases in the middle. The CDR3 is CASSRLAGDYNEQFF. Read as DNA, the sequence is TGTGCCAGCAGCCGTTTAGCGGGGGATTACAATGAGCAGTTCTTC.